This entry lists 3 T cell receptor beta chains sequenced from one sample in a study of PD-L1 blockade in urothelial cancer. Here immunoSEQ multiplex PCR was the method, and the copy in TCRdb shows in-frame clones only, minus some. The data hold under 35,000 clones, with more than 85% observed a single time. The specimen was PBMCs, collected around atezolizumab (anti-PD-L1) treatment. These receptor sequences come from a man in his fifties or sixties with urothelial cancer.

This sequence joins TRBV25-1 and TRBJ2-7, with TRBD2 identical over 7 bases. Germline V gene data show CDR1 as MGHDK and CDR2 as SYGVNS. Unmatched junction bases numbered 5, after V lost 2 bases and J lost 1 base. This CDR3 contains 15 residues. This CDR3 is CASSELGEGSYEQYF. CDR3 nucleotides: TGTGCCAGCAGTGAACTGGGGGAGGGGTCCTACGAGCAGTACTTC.

V and J are TRBV14 and TRBJ1-1, with TRBD1 matching over 10 bases. The V gene's germline CDR1 is SGHDN and CDR2 FVKESK. The trim removed 4 bases at V and 5 bases at J, leaving 10 bases unmatched. CDR3 length: 16 amino acids. For the CDR3, the DNA is TGTGCCAGCAGCCTACGATCCGGACAGGGGGGGACTGAAGCTTTCTTT. It translates to CASSLRSGQGGTEAFF.

J is TRBJ2-3 and V is TRBV5-6, with D maybe TRBD1 (6 bases). Deletions cut 4 bases from V and 2 bases from J, with 8 bases between. This CDR3 is built from 13 residues. Germline CDR1 SGHDT, CDR2 YYEEEE. This CDR3 is CASSRDTTDTQYF. DNA for the CDR3: TGTGCCAGCAGCCGGGACACCACAGATACGCAGTATTTT. Combining the CDR3 with reference TRBV5-6 and TRBJ2-3 gives the whole variable domain DAGVTQSPTHLIKTRGQQVTLRCSPKSGHDTVSWYQQALGQGPQFIFQYYEEEERQRGNFPDRFSGHQFPNYSSELNVNALLLGDSALYLCASSRDTTDTQYFGPGTRLTVL.